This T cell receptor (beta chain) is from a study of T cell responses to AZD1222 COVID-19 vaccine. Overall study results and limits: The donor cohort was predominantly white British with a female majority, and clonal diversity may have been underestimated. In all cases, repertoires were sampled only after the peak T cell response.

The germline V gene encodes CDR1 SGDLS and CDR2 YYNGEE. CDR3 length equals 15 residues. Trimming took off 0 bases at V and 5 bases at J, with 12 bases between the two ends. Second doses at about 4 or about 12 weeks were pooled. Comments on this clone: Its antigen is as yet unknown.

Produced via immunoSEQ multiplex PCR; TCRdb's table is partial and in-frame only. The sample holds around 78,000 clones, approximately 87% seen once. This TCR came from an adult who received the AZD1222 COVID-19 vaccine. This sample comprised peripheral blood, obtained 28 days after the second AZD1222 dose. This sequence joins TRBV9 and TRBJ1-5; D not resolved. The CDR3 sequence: CASSVGEQWDQPQHF. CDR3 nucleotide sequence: TGTGCCAGCAGCGTAGGTGAACAGTGGGATCAGCCCCAGCATTTT.